This T cell receptor beta chain was identified in a study of shared clonotypes between healthy human individuals. Across the study: Three CD4 naive, three CD4 memory, two CD8 naive and one CD8 memory plate were used per donor.

Using immunoSEQ multiplex PCR, the repertoire was profiled, and TCRdb retains in-frame clones only, with some absent. The data contain about 600,000 clones, more than 95% of them seen just once; the ten biggest clones take up 0.057%. The germline CDR1 and CDR2 sequences are MNHEY and SMNVEV (reference sequence). Germline trimming cut 4 bases from V and 8 bases from J; bases unmatched to any gene: 2. CDR3 length: 13 residues. The chain is built from TRBV27 and TRBJ2-1; 10 nucleotides align to TRBD1. The source is a woman aged 25 to 39 in good health. The sequencing sample was made of naive CD4+ T cells sorted from blood. Noted subset: CD45RA+ positively selected. The CDR3 region is CASSSDRGYEQFF. CDR3 nucleotides: TGTGCCAGCAGTTCGGACAGGGGGTATGAGCAGTTCTTC.